This TCR beta chain was sequenced in a study of blood T cells in healthy people across ages. The CDR3 sequence is 14 residues long. V was shortened by 1 base and J by 1 base, with 8 bases between the two germline ends. Per the germline V gene, CDR1 is SGHRS and CDR2 is YFSETQ. PCR was performed a second time for roughly 6 to 12 cycles using a sample-barcoded 5' primer and a J-beta primer mix. TCRdb re-called the 5' RACE reads with MiXCR, one entry per CDR3 protein. This sample has about 1.6 million distinct CDR3 sequences, with roughly 32% found just once. The sequence came from a woman younger than 45 in good health. V and J are TRBV5-1 and TRBJ1-1; no reliable D call. Sequencing was performed on blood. This CDR3 reads CASSLWQPNTEAFF. The DNA for the CDR3 is TGCGCCAGCAGCTTGTGGCAGCCGAACACTGAAGCTTTCTTT.